These 24 T cell receptor beta chains share one sample of origin, sequenced in a study of T and B cells in COVID-19 patients. Each TRB amplification used roughly 230-550 ng of genomic DNA from blood. BIOMED2 TRB-A/B primer pools were used in multiplex TRB PCR. TCRdb passed the multiplex PCR reads through MiXCR, listing each CDR3 protein once. The sample yields about 4,600 distinct CDR3 sequences, roughly 28% seen once. Sequencing was performed on blood. These receptors were obtained from a human donor with active COVID-19.

This clonotype showed up just a few times. This chain uses TRBV7-9 with TRBJ2-7, with D tentatively TRBD1 (5 bases). V was clipped by 1 base and J by 2 bases, with 9 bases between them. CDR3 length equals 14 residues. From germline, CDR1 is SEHNR and CDR2 FQNEAQ (reference sequence). CDR3 loop: CASSLEGLPYEQYF. The CDR3 region has the DNA TGTGCCAGCAGCTTAGAGGGGCTACCCTACGAGCAGTACTTC. The whole variable domain, filled in from reference TRBV7-9 and TRBJ2-7, reads DTGVSQNPRHKITKRGQNVTFRCDPISEHNRLYWYRQTLGQGPEFLTYFQNEAQLEKSRLLSDRFSAERPKGSFSTLEIQRTEQGDSAMYLCASSLEGLPYEQYFGPGTRLTVT.

Judged by abundance, this clonotype is medium-sized. CDR3 sequence: CAWSGQREQFF. The CDR3 bases are TGTGCCTGGAGTGGCCAGCGGGAGCAGTTCTTC. The chain has TRBV30 and TRBJ2-1, with a tentative D call TRBD2 (5 bases). Germline CDR1 reads GTSNPN; CDR2 reads SVGIG (reference sequence). V lost 1 base and J lost 10, with 8 bases in between. CDR3 size: 11 residues.

Only a few counts were recorded for this clonotype. This sequence joins TRBV27 and TRBJ1-1; tentatively, D is TRBD1 (5 bases). Germline-derived CDR1 and CDR2 are MNHEY and SMNVEV (reference sequence). Trimming left V 8 bases short and J 1 base short, with 17 bases between. The CDR3 has 15 amino acids. Here the CDR3 reads CASGATAGRNTEAFF. The CDR3 bases are TGTGCCAGCGGAGCCACGGCAGGGAGGAACACTGAAGCTTTCTTT.

V gene TRBV30 combines with J gene TRBJ2-2, with 7 bases lining up with TRBD1. V lost 8 bases to trimming and J lost 0 bases; unmatched junction nucleotides: 6. The CDR3 runs 14 residues. In germline, CDR1 is GTSNPN, CDR2 SVGIG (reference sequence). The CDR3 region is CAGIQGTNTGELFF. The CDR3 DNA is TGTGCCGGAATACAGGGGACGAACACCGGGGAGCTGTTTTTT.

This clonotype is medium-sized within its sample. The genes are TRBV5-4 and TRBJ2-3, with D perhaps TRBD1 (7 bases). From germline, CDR1 is SGHNT and CDR2 YYREEE (reference sequence). The CDR3 totals 14 residues. Trimming removed 1 base at V and 5 bases at J, with 11 bases between. The CDR3 is CASSLRRGQDTQYF. The CDR3 DNA is TGTGCCAGCAGCTTGCGGAGGGGGCAAGATACGCAGTATTTT. The variable domain in full, completed from reference TRBV5-4 and TRBJ2-3, reads ETGVTQSPTHLIKTRGQQVTLRCSSQSGHNTVSWYQQALGQGPQFIFQYYREEENGRGNFPPRFSGLQFPNYSSELNVNALELDDSALYLCASSLRRGQDTQYFGPGTRLTVL.

This clonotype was counted a few times. The gene calls are TRBV18 and TRBJ2-7, with D tentatively TRBD1 (5 bases). This CDR3 has 12 residues. Trimming cost V 2 bases and J 6 bases, with 8 bases left between them. Germline V gene data show CDR1 as KGHSH and CDR2 as LQKENI. The CDR3 bases are TGTGCCAGCTCACCAAGGGGCGTCGAGCAGTACTTC. Translation: CASSPRGVEQYF.

The chain carries TRBV19 and TRBJ2-7; 9 bases map to TRBD1. The junction had 3 bases not matched to a gene; V was cut back by 6 bases and J by 0 bases. Germline V gene sequence: CDR1 LNHDA, CDR2 SQIVND (reference sequence). This CDR3 contains 14 residues. CDR3 in amino acids: CASRTDRGSYEQYF. The DNA for the CDR3 is TGTGCCAGTAGGACGGACAGGGGCTCCTACGAGCAGTACTTC.

By share, this clonotype ranks as medium-sized. The rearrangement uses TRBV6-2 or TRBV6-3 and TRBJ2-5; 9 bases are shared with TRBD2. Germline lookup yields CDR1 MNHEY and CDR2 SVGEGT. This CDR3 spans 16 amino acids. V shed 3 bases and J 3 bases; nucleotides not matched to a gene: 8. CDR3 in DNA: TGTGCCAGCAGTTATTCCCTTAGCGGGAGTGAAGAGACCCAGTACTTC. As protein: CASSYSLSGSEETQYF.

This clonotype is termed medium-sized (0.01 to 0.1%). The CDR3 DNA reads as TGTGCCAGCAGCTTGACGGCAGGGGGCAGGATTAACTATGGCTACACCTTC. Translated: CASSLTAGGRINYGYTF. This chain uses TRBV5-5 with TRBJ1-2, with 8 bases fitting TRBD1. Germline trimming cut 1 base from V and 1 base from J; bases unmatched to any gene: 9. Per the germline V gene, CDR1 is SGHKS and CDR2 is YYEKEE (reference sequence). This CDR3 spans 17 amino acids.

The sample holds a few counts of this clonotype. J is TRBJ2-7 and V is TRBV10-3; 9 bases are shared with TRBD2. V gave up 2 bases and J gave up 3 bases; unmatched junction bases: 11. Germline V gene lookup returns CDR1 ENHRY and CDR2 SYGVKD. The CDR3 is 17 residues long. CDR3 residues: CAISEEGGVSGSYEQYF. DNA of the CDR3: TGTGCCATCAGTGAGGAGGGGGGGGTTAGCGGGAGCTACGAGCAGTACTTC.

Written as DNA, the CDR3 is TGTGCCAGCAGCTCTTCGAGGGAGCTGTTTTTT. This codes for CASSSSRELFF. The chain couples TRBV7-9 to TRBJ2-2; no reliable D call. The V end lost 4 bases, the J end lost 9 bases, and 6 bases lay between the germline ends. CDR1 and CDR2 (germline): SEHNR, FQNEAQ (reference sequence). The CDR3 covers 11 residues.

This clonotype qualifies as medium-sized (0.01 to 0.1%). The V gene is TRBV6-2 or TRBV6-3, the J gene TRBJ2-7; 7 bases are a match to TRBD1. This CDR3 comprises 14 residues. The germline V gene has CDR1 MNHEY and CDR2 SVGEGT. Trimming removed 3 bases from V and 3 bases from J; junction bases left unmatched: 5. CDR3 residues: CASSYRQGFYEQYF. The CDR3 bases are TGTGCCAGCAGTTATCGACAGGGATTCTACGAGCAGTACTTC.

By share, this clonotype counts as medium-sized. The CDR3: CASSLGTDFYEQYF. The CDR3 DNA sequence: TGTGCCAGCAGCTTGGGGACAGACTTCTACGAGCAGTACTTC. V gene TRBV5-4 combines with J gene TRBJ2-7; D may be TRBD1 (6 bases). This CDR3 contains 14 residues. Germline CDR1 SGHNT, CDR2 YYREEE (reference sequence). V lost 0 bases and J 3 bases, leaving 10 bases between the germline ends. The full variable domain, completed using reference TRBV5-4 and TRBJ2-7, is ETGVTQSPTHLIKTRGQQVTLRCSSQSGHNTVSWYQQALGQGPQFIFQYYREEENGRGNFPPRFSGLQFPNYSSELNVNALELDDSALYLCASSLGTDFYEQYFGPGTRLTVT.

Relative to its sample, this clonotype is medium-sized. The chain recombines TRBV6-5 with TRBJ2-5, with D possibly matching TRBD2 (6 bases). This CDR3 spans 12 amino acids. V shed 4 bases and J shed 9 bases, with 12 bases lying between them. CDR1 MNHEY and CDR2 SVGAGI come from the germline V gene. CDR3 sequence reads: CASSWGGGAQYF. The DNA of the CDR3 is TGTGCCAGCAGTTGGGGAGGCGGGGCCCAGTACTTC.

The chain joins TRBV5-1 to TRBJ1-5; 9 bases match TRBD1. The CDR3 has 13 residues. Germline CDR1 and CDR2: SGHRS and YFSETQ. V was pared by 1 base and J by 13 bases, with 6 bases of the junction left unmatched. The CDR3 protein is CASSLNTGGLQHF. The CDR3 nucleotides read TGCGCCAGCAGCTTGAATACAGGGGGCCTACAGCATTTT. Complete variable domain (other parts from reference TRBV5-1 and TRBJ1-5): KAGVTQTPRYLIKTRGQQVTLSCSPISGHRSVSWYQQTPGQGLQFLFEYFSETQRNKGNFPGRFSGRQFSNSRSEMNVSTLELGDSALYLCASSLNTGGLQHFGDGTRLSIL.

This clonotype is classed as medium-sized. V usage is TRBV19 and J usage is TRBJ2-1, with 8 positions matching TRBD1. The CDR3 covers 14 residues. The germline gives CDR1 LNHDA, CDR2 SQIVND (reference sequence). The trim removed 3 bases at V and 10 bases at J, leaving 8 bases unmatched. In DNA, the CDR3 is TGTGCCAGTAGTATCAGGGGGCAGGGACGGGAGCAGTTCTTC. Its protein product is CASSIRGQGREQFF.

This clonotype was counted once. The chain couples TRBV6-4 to TRBJ1-5, with 8 positions matching TRBD1. The CDR3 extends over 15 amino acids. The V gene end was trimmed by 6 bases and the J gene end by 6 bases; junction bases not matched to a gene: 10. CDR1 is MRHNA and CDR2 is SNTAGT in the germline V gene. The CDR3 loop reads CASSVVTGVGQPQHF. For the CDR3, the DNA is TGTGCCAGCAGCGTCGTGACAGGGGTAGGTCAGCCCCAGCATTTT.

This sequence joins TRBV4-2 and TRBJ2-7, with 9 nucleotides matching TRBD2. V shed 0 bases and J 1 base; nucleotides not matched to a gene: 7. The CDR3 is made up of 17 amino acids. Germline CDR1 reads LGHNA; CDR2 reads YNFKEQ. In nucleotides, the CDR3 is TGTGCCAGCAGCCAAGAGGGGACGAGCGGGAGGTCCTACGAGCAGTACTTC. Its translation: CASSQEGTSGRSYEQYF.

This clonotype is classed as medium-sized. The CDR3 sequence: CASSSLRTDTQYF. Here the CDR3 DNA reads TGTGCCAGCAGTTCCCTACGTACAGATACGCAGTATTTT. The chain recombines TRBV12-3 or TRBV12-4 with TRBJ2-3; no firm D call. V lost 4 bases and J 3 bases, leaving 8 bases between the germline ends. This CDR3 has 13 amino acids.

The chain uses TRBV7-6 and TRBJ2-3; 10 nucleotides agree with TRBD2. The germline V gene has CDR1 SGHVS and CDR2 FNYEAQ. V dropped 8 bases and J dropped 0; count of bases not matched to a gene: 5. The CDR3 totals 15 residues. In nucleotides, the CDR3 is TGTGCCAGCGGGGGACTAGCGACTAGCACAGATACGCAGTATTTT. Its translation is CASGGLATSTDTQYF.

Within the sample, this clonotype is medium-sized. The chain recombines TRBV19 with TRBJ2-1, with a weak D call TRBD2 (6 bases). Trimming cost V 8 bases and J 9 bases, with 20 bases left between them. The CDR3 loop spans 14 amino acids. The germline V gene has CDR1 LNHDA and CDR2 SQIVND (reference sequence). CDR3 nucleotide sequence: TGTGCCAGTGACCAGGGACTCGATTACGGTGAGCAGTTCTTC. Protein: CASDQGLDYGEQFF.

This clonotype counts as medium-sized (0.01 to 0.1%). V is TRBV6-2 or TRBV6-3 and J is TRBJ2-3; TRBD2 matches 9 bases. Trimming cost V 6 bases and J 4 bases; bases outside gene matches: 20. Germline values: CDR1 MNHEY, CDR2 SVGEGT. The CDR3 sequence is 19 residues long. The chain's CDR3 is CASSSPRLAARGRADTQYF. The CDR3 DNA follows: TGTGCCAGCAGCTCTCCCCGACTAGCGGCCCGGGGCAGGGCAGATACGCAGTATTTT.

In this sample, this clonotype turned up a few times. The rearrangement links TRBV6-2 or TRBV6-3 to TRBJ1-1; the match to TRBD1 covers 8 bases. J gave up 5 bases and V 6 bases, and 11 bases lay outside the gene matches. The CDR3 totals 15 residues. From germline, CDR1 is MNHEY and CDR2 SVGEGT. CDR3 in DNA: TGTGCCAGCAGCCCCCCTCGACAGGGGAAGACTGAAGCTTTCTTT. Translation gives CASSPPRQGKTEAFF.

By proportion, this clonotype is medium-sized. The rearrangement links TRBV12-3 or TRBV12-4 to TRBJ1-2; D unresolved. Trimming removed 8 bases from V and 7 bases from J, with 17 bases in between. This CDR3 is 13 amino acids long. Here the CDR3 reads CASQSLVRSGYTF. Written as DNA, the CDR3 is TGTGCCAGCCAATCCCTGGTGCGGAGTGGCTACACCTTC.